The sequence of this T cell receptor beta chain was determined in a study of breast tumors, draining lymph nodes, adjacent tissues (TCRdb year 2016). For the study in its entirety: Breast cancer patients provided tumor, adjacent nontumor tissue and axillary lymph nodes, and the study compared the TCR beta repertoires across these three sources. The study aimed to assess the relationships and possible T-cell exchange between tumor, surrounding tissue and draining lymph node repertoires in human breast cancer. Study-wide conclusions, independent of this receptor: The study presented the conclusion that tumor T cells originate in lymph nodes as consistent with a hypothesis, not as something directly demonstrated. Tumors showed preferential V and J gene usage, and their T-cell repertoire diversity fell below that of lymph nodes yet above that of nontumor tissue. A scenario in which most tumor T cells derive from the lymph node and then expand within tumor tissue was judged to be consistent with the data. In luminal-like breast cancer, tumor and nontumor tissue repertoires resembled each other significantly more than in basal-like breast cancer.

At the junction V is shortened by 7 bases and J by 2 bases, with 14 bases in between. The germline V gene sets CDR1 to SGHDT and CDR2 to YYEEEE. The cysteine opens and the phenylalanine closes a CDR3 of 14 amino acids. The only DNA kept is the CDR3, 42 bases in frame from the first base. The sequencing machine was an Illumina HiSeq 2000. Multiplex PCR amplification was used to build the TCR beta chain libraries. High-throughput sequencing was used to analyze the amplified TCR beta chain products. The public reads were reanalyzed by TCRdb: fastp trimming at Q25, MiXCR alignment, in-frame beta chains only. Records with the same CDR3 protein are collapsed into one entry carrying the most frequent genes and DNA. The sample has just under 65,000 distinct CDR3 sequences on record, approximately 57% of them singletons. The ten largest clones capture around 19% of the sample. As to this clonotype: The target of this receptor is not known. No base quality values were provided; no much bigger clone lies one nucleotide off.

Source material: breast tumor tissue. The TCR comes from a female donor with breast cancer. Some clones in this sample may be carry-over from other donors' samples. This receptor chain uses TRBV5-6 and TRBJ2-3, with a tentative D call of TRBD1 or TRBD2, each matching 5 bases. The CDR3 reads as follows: CASLKPGPTDTQYF. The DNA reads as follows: TGTGCCAGCTTAAAGCCGGGACCCACAGATACGCAGTATTTT.